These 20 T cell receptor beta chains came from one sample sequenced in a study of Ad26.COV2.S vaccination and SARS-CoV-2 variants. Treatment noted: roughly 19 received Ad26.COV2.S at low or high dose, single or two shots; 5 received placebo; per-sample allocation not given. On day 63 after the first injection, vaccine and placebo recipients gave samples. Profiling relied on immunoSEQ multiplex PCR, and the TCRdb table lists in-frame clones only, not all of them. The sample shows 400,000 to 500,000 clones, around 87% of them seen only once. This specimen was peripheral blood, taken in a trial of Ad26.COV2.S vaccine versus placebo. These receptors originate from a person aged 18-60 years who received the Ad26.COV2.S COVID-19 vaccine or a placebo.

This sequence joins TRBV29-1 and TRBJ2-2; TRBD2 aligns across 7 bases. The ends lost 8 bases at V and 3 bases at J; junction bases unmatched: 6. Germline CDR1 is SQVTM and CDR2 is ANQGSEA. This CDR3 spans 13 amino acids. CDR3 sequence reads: CSLGAGDTGELFF. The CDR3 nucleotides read TGCAGCTTAGGGGCGGGGGACACCGGGGAGCTGTTTTTT.

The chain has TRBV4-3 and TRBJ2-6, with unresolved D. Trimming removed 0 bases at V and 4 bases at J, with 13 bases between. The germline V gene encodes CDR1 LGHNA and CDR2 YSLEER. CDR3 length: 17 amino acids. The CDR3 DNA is TGCGCCAGCAGCCAAGATTTGCGAGTAACCGGGGCCAACGTCCTGACTTTC. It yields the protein CASSQDLRVTGANVLTF.

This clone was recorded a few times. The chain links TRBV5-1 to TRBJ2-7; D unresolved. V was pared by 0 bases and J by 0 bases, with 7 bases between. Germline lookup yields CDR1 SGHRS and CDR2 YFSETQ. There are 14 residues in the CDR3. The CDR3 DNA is TGCGCCAGCAGCTTGGGATGGAGCTCCTACGAGCAGTACTTC. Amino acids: CASSLGWSSYEQYF.

CDR3 DNA sequence: TGTGCCAGCAGCTTCATCACCGGGGAGCTGTTTTTT. Its protein is CASSFITGELFF. V gene TRBV5-6 combines with J gene TRBJ2-2; D remains ambiguous. This CDR3 spans 12 amino acids. The germline V and J ends were trimmed by 2 bases and 4 bases, with 3 bases remaining between them. The germline gives CDR1 SGHDT, CDR2 YYEEEE.

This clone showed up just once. This CDR3 is CASSPGMIVDTQYF. CDR3 DNA sequence: TGTGCCAGCAGCCCGGGAATGATTGTGGATACGCAGTATTTT. The V and J genes are TRBV27 and TRBJ2-3; a possible D gene is TRBD2 (5 bases). V was pared by 6 bases and J by 6 bases, with 16 bases between. CDR1 and CDR2 from the germline V gene are MNHEY and SMNVEV (reference sequence). CDR3 length equals 14 residues.

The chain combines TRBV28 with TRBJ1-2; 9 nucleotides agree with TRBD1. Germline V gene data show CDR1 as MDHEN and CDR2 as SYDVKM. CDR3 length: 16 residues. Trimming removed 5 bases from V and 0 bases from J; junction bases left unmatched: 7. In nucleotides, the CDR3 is TGTGCCAGCAGTCTCCCGGGGACAGGGACTAACTATGGCTACACCTTC. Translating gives CASSLPGTGTNYGYTF.

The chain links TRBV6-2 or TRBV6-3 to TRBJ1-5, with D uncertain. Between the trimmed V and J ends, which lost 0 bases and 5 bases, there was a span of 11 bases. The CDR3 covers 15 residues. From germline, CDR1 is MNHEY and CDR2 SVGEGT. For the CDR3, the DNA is TGTGCCAGCAGTTACTCGGCCGGGGTCGATCAGCCCCAGCATTTT. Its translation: CASSYSAGVDQPQHF.

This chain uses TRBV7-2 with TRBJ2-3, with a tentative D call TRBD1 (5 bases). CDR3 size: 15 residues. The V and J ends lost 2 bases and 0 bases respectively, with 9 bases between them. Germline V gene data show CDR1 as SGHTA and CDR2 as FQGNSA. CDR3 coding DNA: TGTGCCAGCAGCTTAAGGGGAATTAGCACAGATACGCAGTATTTT. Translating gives CASSLRGISTDTQYF.

The DNA for the CDR3 is TGTGCCAGCAGCTTACAGGGAACGAACACTGAAGCTTTCTTT. Encoded protein: CASSLQGTNTEAFF. The chain carries TRBV7-8 and TRBJ1-1, with D maybe TRBD1 (5 bases). Germline lookup yields CDR1 SGHVS and CDR2 FQNEAQ. V was shortened by 2 bases and J by 1 base, with 8 bases between the two germline ends. This CDR3 has 14 amino acids.

The CDR3, as DNA: TGTGCCAGCATGATAGGACAGGGACACTATGGCTACACCTTC. As protein: CASMIGQGHYGYTF. V is TRBV6-5 and J is TRBJ1-2; 8 bases are a match to TRBD1. Per germline, CDR1 MNHEY and CDR2 SVGAGI. This CDR3 contains 14 residues. The junction had 7 bases not matched to a gene; V was cut back by 7 bases and J by 3 bases.

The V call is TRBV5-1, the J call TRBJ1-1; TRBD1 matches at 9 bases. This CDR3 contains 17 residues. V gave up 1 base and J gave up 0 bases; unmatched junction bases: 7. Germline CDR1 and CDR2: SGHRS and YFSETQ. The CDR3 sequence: CASSLKGQGRLNTEAFF. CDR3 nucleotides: TGCGCCAGCAGCTTGAAGGGACAGGGAAGGTTGAACACTGAAGCTTTCTTT.

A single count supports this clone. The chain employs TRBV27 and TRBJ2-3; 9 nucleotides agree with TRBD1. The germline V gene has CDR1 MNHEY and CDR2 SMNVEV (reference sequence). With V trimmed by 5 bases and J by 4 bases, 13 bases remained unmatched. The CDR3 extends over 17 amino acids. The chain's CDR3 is CASSLLPGQGFADTQYF. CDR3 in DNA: TGTGCCAGCAGTCTCCTCCCCGGACAGGGGTTTGCAGATACGCAGTATTTT.

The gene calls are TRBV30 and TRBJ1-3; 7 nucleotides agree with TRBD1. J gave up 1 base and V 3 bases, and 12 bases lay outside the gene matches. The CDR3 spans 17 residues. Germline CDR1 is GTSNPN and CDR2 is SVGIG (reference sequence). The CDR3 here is CAWSLGQGERSGNTIYF. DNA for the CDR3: TGTGCCTGGAGCTTAGGGCAGGGGGAAAGGTCTGGAAACACCATATATTTT.

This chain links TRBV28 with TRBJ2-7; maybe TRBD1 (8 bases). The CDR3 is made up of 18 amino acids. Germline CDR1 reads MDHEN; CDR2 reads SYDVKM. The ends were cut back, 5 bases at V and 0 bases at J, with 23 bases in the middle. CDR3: CASSGGDRPRTYSYEQYF. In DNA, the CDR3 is TGTGCCAGCAGTGGGGGGGACAGGCCGCGCACCTACTCCTACGAGCAGTACTTC.

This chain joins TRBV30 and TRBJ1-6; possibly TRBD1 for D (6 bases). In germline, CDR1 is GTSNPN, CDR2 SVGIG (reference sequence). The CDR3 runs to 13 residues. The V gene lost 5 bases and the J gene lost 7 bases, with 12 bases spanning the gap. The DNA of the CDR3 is TGTGCCTGGCATGGACAGAACAATTCACCCCTCCACTTT. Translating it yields CAWHGQNNSPLHF.

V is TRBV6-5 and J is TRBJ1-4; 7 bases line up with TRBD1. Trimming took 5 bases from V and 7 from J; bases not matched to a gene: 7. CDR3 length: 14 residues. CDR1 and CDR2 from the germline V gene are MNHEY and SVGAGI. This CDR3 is CASSKQGTREKLFF. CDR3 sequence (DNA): TGTGCCAGCAGTAAACAGGGGACGCGTGAAAAACTGTTTTTT.

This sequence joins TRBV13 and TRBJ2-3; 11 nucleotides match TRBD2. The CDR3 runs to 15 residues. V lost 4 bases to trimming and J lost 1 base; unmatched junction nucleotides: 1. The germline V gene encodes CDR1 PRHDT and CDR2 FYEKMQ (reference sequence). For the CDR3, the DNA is TGTGCCAGCAGCTCACTAGCGGGGGGCACAGATACGCAGTATTTT. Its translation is CASSSLAGGTDTQYF.

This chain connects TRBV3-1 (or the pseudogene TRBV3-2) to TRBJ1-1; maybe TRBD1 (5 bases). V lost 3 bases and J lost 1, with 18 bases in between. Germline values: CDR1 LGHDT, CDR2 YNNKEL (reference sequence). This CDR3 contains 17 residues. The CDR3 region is CASSHTPLGTANTEAFF. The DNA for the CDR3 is TGTGCCAGCAGCCATACTCCCCTCGGGACGGCGAACACTGAAGCTTTCTTT.

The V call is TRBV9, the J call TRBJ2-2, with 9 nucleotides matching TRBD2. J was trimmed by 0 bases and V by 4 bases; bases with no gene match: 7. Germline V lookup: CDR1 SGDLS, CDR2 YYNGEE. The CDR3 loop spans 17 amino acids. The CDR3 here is CASSLRGGRSNTGELFF. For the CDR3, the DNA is TGTGCCAGCAGCTTGCGGGGGGGACGTTCGAACACCGGGGAGCTGTTTTTT.

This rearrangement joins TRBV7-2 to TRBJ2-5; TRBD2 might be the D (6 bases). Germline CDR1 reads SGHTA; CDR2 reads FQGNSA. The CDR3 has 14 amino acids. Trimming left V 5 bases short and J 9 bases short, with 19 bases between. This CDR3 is CASSASLARSAQYF. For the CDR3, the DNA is TGTGCCAGCAGCGCATCACTAGCCCGGTCGGCCCAGTACTTC.